The clone carrying this T cell receptor (beta chain) came up a few times. TCRdb recomputed calls from the 5' RACE reads with MiXCR, one row per CDR3 protein. The sample lists approximately 210,000 distinct CDR3 sequences; 5% to 7% were seen once. This entry comes from a study of identical twins. The CDR3 runs 19 residues. Trimming removed 1 base from V and 1 base from J; junction bases left unmatched: 12. Germline lookup yields CDR1 SGHDT and CDR2 YYEEEE. This sample was also put to use in a study of T cells expressing NK-cell markers.

The gene calls are TRBV5-6 and TRBJ2-4, with TRBD1 identical over 9 bases. The sequence derives from a woman younger than 30 in good health. Sequencing was carried out using CD8+ T cells sorted from blood. CDR3 bases: TGTGCCAGCAGCTTGAAAACCCACAGGGGGCCTTCGGCCAAAAACATTCAGTACTTC. As protein: CASSLKTHRGPSAKNIQYF.